The rows below give T cell receptor beta chains drawn from one sample of a study of blood T cell repertoires in COVID-19. Clones were sequenced by immunoSEQ multiplex PCR, and TCRdb holds only the in-frame ones, with some missing. The sample holds around 250,000 clones, 75% to 90% seen once. The material sequenced was peripheral blood. These receptor sequences come from a woman aged 70-85 years with COVID-19, enrolled during active disease. The CDR3 runs from the conserved cysteine through the conserved F or W. A D gene is named only where the DNA matches it firmly. Clone size is stated in some rows and not others, as once, few, many or a class when expanded.

V	size	D	J	DNA	CDR3
TRBV24-1	-	-	TRBJ1-1	TGTGCCACCAGGGCATCGGACACTATGAACACTGAAGCTTTCTTT	CATRASDTMNTEAFF
TRBV5-4	-	TRBD1	TRBJ1-2	TGTGCCAGCAGCCCCGGGACAGAGTATGGCTACACCTTC	CASSPGTEYGYTF
TRBV19	-	TRBD2	TRBJ2-7	TGTGCCAGTAGTACCCCGCTTGCGGGGGTAGACGAGCAGTACTTC	CASSTPLAGVDEQYF
TRBV29-1	-	-	TRBJ1-2	TGCAGCGTCCCCCCTACCGGTCCTAACTATGGCTACACCTTC	CSVPPTGPNYGYTF
TRBV6-2/TRBV6-3	-	-	TRBJ2-6	TGTGCCAGCAGTTACGAATATGTAGCTGGGGCCAACGTCCTGACTTTC	CASSYEYVAGANVLTF
TRBV5-4	once	TRBD2	TRBJ2-3	TGTGCCAGCAGCTTGGGAACTAGCGGGAGGTTTAGAGATACGCAGTATTTT	CASSLGTSGRFRDTQYF
TRBV27	-	TRBD1	TRBJ1-6	TGTGCCAGCAGTTTTGGGACAGGGCTCTCCTATAATTCACCCCTCCACTTT	CASSFGTGLSYNSPLHF
TRBV30	-	-	TRBJ1-1	TGTGCCTGGAGTGCAAATCCGGGGGTAGGGACTGAAGCTTTCTTT	CAWSANPGVGTEAFF
TRBV28	once	TRBD2	TRBJ2-5	TGTGCCACACCTGGAGTAGCGGGAGGACAAGAGACCCAGTACTTC	CATPGVAGGQETQYF
TRBV5-6	-	-	TRBJ1-5	TGTGCCAGCACAGTAAGCAATCAGCCCCAGCATTTT	CASTVSNQPQHF
TRBV7-9	-	TRBD1	TRBJ2-7	TGTGCCAGCAGCTCCGGGACAGGACCCTACGAGCAGTACTTC	CASSSGTGPYEQYF
TRBV29-1	-	-	TRBJ2-7	TGCAGCGTTTCGCGCAACTCTGAGTGGGCCGAGCAGTACTTC	CSVSRNSEWAEQYF
TRBV18	-	TRBD2	TRBJ2-1	TGTGCCAGCTCACCGCGCGGGGGAACCGGCGGTGAGCAGTTCTTC	CASSPRGGTGGEQFF
TRBV5-1	-	TRBD1	TRBJ1-2	TGCGCCAGCAGCTTGCCGCCGGGACAGGGGAACTATGGCTACACCTTC	CASSLPPGQGNYGYTF
TRBV5-1	-	TRBD2	TRBJ2-1	TGCGCCAGCAGCTCTGGCGGGAGCGTGCAGGAGCAGTTCTTC	CASSSGGSVQEQFF
TRBV11-3	once	-	TRBJ2-5	TGTGCCAGCAGCCCTCGACAGACGTACCAAGAGACCCAGTACTTC	CASSPRQTYQETQYF
TRBV28	-	-	TRBJ1-6	TGTGCCAGCAGTGCCCAGACAATTTCACCCCTCCACTTT	CASSAQTISPLHF
TRBV11-3	-	TRBD2	TRBJ2-5	TGTGCCAGCAGCGCCATAGCGGGACAAGAGACCCAGTACTTC	CASSAIAGQETQYF
TRBV27	-	-	TRBJ2-5	TGTGCCAGCAGCGCCCTTCGAACCCTTGGGAGGGAGACCCAGTACTTC	CASSALRTLGRETQYF
TRBV11-2	few	-	TRBJ2-1	TGTGCCAGCAGCCCAAATCACGGGTCGAGCCAGTTCTTC	CASSPNHGSSQFF
TRBV5-1	once	TRBD2	TRBJ2-1	TGCGCCAGCAGCCCTTCCGGGACTAGGAATGAGCAGTTCTTC	CASSPSGTRNEQFF
TRBV5-1	-	-	TRBJ1-3	TGCGCCAGCAGCTTGGGTTTTGAGGGCTCTGGAAACACCATATATTTT	CASSLGFEGSGNTIYF